These 14 T cell receptor beta chains were sequenced from one sample in a study of cytotoxic CD8 clonotypes in ibrutinib-treated CLL. Here immunoSEQ multiplex PCR was the method, and the copy in TCRdb shows in-frame clones only, minus some. The table includes about 140,000 clones, 60% to 80% detected once. This specimen consisted of PBMCs, obtained after 12 months of ibrutinib treatment. Source of these receptors: a human donor with chronic lymphocytic leukemia.

This sequence joins TRBV5-1 and TRBJ2-6, with unresolved D. V was pared by 2 bases and J by 0 bases, with 9 bases between. The length of the CDR3 is 16 residues. Per germline, CDR1 SGHRS and CDR2 YFSETQ. CDR3 residues: CASSLLSGSGANVLTF. Here the CDR3 DNA reads TGCGCCAGCAGCTTACTTTCCGGCTCTGGGGCCAACGTCCTGACTTTC.

Turning to this clone: Other DNA sequences within the sample encode an identical CDR3. The chain links TRBV6-5 to TRBJ2-2; 7 nucleotides agree with TRBD2. The CDR3 sequence is 15 residues long. V shed 2 bases and J 0 bases; nucleotides not matched to a gene: 0. Germline V gene data show CDR1 as MNHEY and CDR2 as SVGAGI. CDR3 sequence (DNA): TGTGCCAGCAGTTACGGGACTACGAACACCGGGGAGCTGTTTTTT. Its translation: CASSYGTTNTGELFF.

The CDR3 DNA sequence: TGTGCCAGCAGCCGCCTCAAAGGGGGGGACTACGAGCAGTACTTC. It codes for CASSRLKGGDYEQYF. This chain links TRBV6-5 with TRBJ2-7, with a weak D call TRBD2 (7 bases). The length of the CDR3 is 15 residues. Looked up from germline, CDR1 is MNHEY and CDR2 is SVGAGI. V lost 6 bases, J lost 3 bases, and 18 bases lay in between.

The chain carries TRBV19 and TRBJ1-1, with D unresolved. The ends were cut back, 4 bases at V and 4 bases at J, with 10 bases in the middle. The CDR3 has 13 amino acids. CDR1 is LNHDA and CDR2 is SQIVND in the germline V gene (reference sequence). CDR3 in DNA: TGTGCCAGTAGTACCCGGCGGATCACTGAAGCTTTCTTT. Its translation: CASSTRRITEAFF.

The chain recombines TRBV12-5 with TRBJ1-4; possibly TRBD1 for D (6 bases). The CDR3 is made up of 14 amino acids. V lost 7 bases to trimming and J lost 6 bases, with 15 bases between them. Germline-derived CDR1 and CDR2 are LGHNT and FRNRAP. The CDR3 region is CASARGGAHEKLFF. The CDR3 bases are TGTGCTAGTGCCCGAGGGGGGGCTCATGAAAAACTGTTTTTT.

CDR3 in amino acids: CASSTRRVTDTQYF. The CDR3 DNA reads TGTGCCAGCAGCACCCGACGGGTCACAGATACGCAGTATTTT. The rearrangement links TRBV7-2 to TRBJ2-3, with D hard to call. Germline V gene sequence: CDR1 SGHTA, CDR2 FQGNSA. Trimming removed 5 bases at V and 2 bases at J, with 11 bases between. This CDR3 contains 14 residues.

This rearrangement joins TRBV12-5 to TRBJ2-7; TRBD1 matches at 8 bases. In germline, CDR1 is LGHNT, CDR2 FRNRAP. V trimming: 6 bases; J trimming: 0 bases; junction bases outside the gene matches: 10. The CDR3 consists of 16 residues. DNA of the CDR3: TGTGCTAGTGGCAAAATTGGGGGACAGGACTCCTACGAGCAGTACTTC. This encodes CASGKIGGQDSYEQYF.

The V gene is TRBV18, the J gene TRBJ2-5, with unresolved D. Per germline, CDR1 KGHSH and CDR2 LQKENI. This CDR3 has 13 residues. V gave up 5 bases and J gave up 2 bases, with 9 bases separating them. The CDR3 is CASSSSWQETQYF. The CDR3 DNA reads TGTGCCAGCTCATCGTCCTGGCAAGAGACCCAGTACTTC.

The rearrangement links TRBV7-9 to TRBJ1-1; no definite D call. V was shortened by 8 bases and J by 5 bases, with 12 bases between the two germline ends. The CDR3 extends over 12 amino acids. The germline CDR1 and CDR2 sequences are SEHNR and FQNEAQ (reference sequence). CDR3 loop: CASGTVGTEAFF. CDR3 bases: TGTGCCAGCGGAACTGTGGGGACTGAAGCTTTCTTT.

J is TRBJ2-2 and V is TRBV7-3, with D tentatively TRBD2 (6 bases). CDR1 and CDR2 from the germline V gene are SGHTA and FQGTGA. The CDR3 runs 15 residues. V gave up 5 bases and J gave up 5 bases, with 15 bases separating them. CDR3 in DNA: TGTGCCAGCAGCCCGGAGGGGAAGGGGACCGGGGAGCTGTTTTTT. It yields the protein CASSPEGKGTGELFF.

The chain combines TRBV5-1 with TRBJ2-3; D might be TRBD2 (5 bases). Germline CDR1 SGHRS, CDR2 YFSETQ. Trimming cost V 0 bases and J 4 bases, with 9 bases left between them. This CDR3 has 14 residues. The DNA for the CDR3 is TGCGCCAGCAGCTTGGGGAGGCGCCCAGATACGCAGTATTTT. Protein product: CASSLGRRPDTQYF.

The V and J genes are TRBV6-5 and TRBJ1-2, with 7 bases identical to TRBD1. The CDR3 loop spans 14 amino acids. The trim removed 7 bases at V and 4 bases at J, leaving 9 bases unmatched. Germline-derived CDR1 and CDR2 are MNHEY and SVGAGI. The CDR3 bases are TGTGCCAGCACCCCAACTCGACAGGGCTATGGCTACACCTTC. Translated, it gives CASTPTRQGYGYTF.

The chain has TRBV7-8 and TRBJ1-6; D remains ambiguous. Looked up from germline, CDR1 is SGHVS and CDR2 is FQNEAQ. CDR3 length equals 15 residues. V gave up 1 base and J gave up 10 bases, with 14 bases separating them. The DNA for the CDR3 is TGTGCCAGCAGCTTAGTCGGCCTATTAGGGTCACCCCTCCACTTT. Protein: CASSLVGLLGSPLHF.

The table lists this clone with a count of one. The rearrangement joins TRBV19 to TRBJ2-7; TRBD1 matches 10 bases. The germline CDR1 and CDR2 sequences are LNHDA and SQIVND (reference sequence). The CDR3 extends over 15 amino acids. With V trimmed by 6 bases and J by 1 base, 6 bases remained unmatched. The CDR3 spells CASSGQGEISYEQYF. CDR3 DNA sequence: TGTGCCAGTAGCGGACAGGGGGAAATATCCTACGAGCAGTACTTC.